Sequencing of this TCR beta chain was carried out in a study of blood T cell repertoires in COVID-19. Study-level information: From T cells, B-cell-depleted T cells, or PBMCs came the material, which was cDNA or gDNA.

With V trimmed by 3 bases and J by 4 bases, 4 bases remained unmatched. Germline V lookup: CDR1 KGHSY, CDR2 FQNENV. The CDR3 spans 14 residues. The repertoire was sequenced with immunoSEQ multiplex PCR; TCRdb's copy has only in-frame clones and lacks some. Seen here are roughly 200,000 clones, roughly 89% observed once, and the top ten hold around 4%. Those enrolled, adults aged roughly 18 to 89 years, came from around 25 US areas. The receptor was isolated from a woman in her twenties or thirties with acute COVID-19. The source material was PBMCs or T cells enriched from blood (not recorded which). The V call is TRBV16, the J call TRBJ2-7, with 9 bases matching TRBD1. This CDR3 reads CASSQHRGQYEQYF. CDR3 nucleotide sequence: TGTGCCAGCAGCCAGCACAGGGGGCAATACGAGCAGTACTTC.